This passage covers 23 T cell receptor beta chains from one sample sequenced in a study of human T cells and chemical hapten exposure. Using its own MiXCR run on the RACE reads, TCRdb lists one record per CDR3 protein. This table holds around 100,000 distinct CDR3 sequences, over 10% found once. The time point denotes: patch test 2, 6 weeks after DPC sensitization. Treatment indicated: therapeutic diphenylcyclopropenone sensitization with weekly scalp DPC. Material: whole blood, obtained in connection with sensitization to the hapten diphenylcyclopropenone (DPC). These receptors were obtained from a woman aged 40 to 50 with alopecia areata. Some clones in this sample may be carry-over from other donors' samples.

This clonotype was seen more than once but under ten times. V is TRBV29-1 and J is TRBJ2-1; D not certain. V dropped 5 bases and J dropped 4 bases, with 15 bases sitting between them. There are 14 residues in the CDR3. The germline V gene has CDR1 SQVTM and CDR2 ANQGSEA. CDR3 in amino acids: CSVPADLGYNEQFF. The CDR3 bases are TGCAGCGTTCCGGCGGACCTGGGATACAATGAGCAGTTCTTC.

J is TRBJ1-5 and V is TRBV28, with D possibly TRBD1 on 5 matching bases. CDR1 MDHEN and CDR2 SYDVKM come from the germline V gene. CDR3 length equals 15 residues. V shed 6 bases and J shed 2 bases, with 14 bases lying between them. CDR3 nucleotide sequence: TGTGCCAGCAGCCCCTTTGGGGGGGGCAATCAGCCCCAGCATTTT. Translated, it gives CASSPFGGGNQPQHF.

In this sample, this clonotype turned up many times. V is TRBV12-3 or TRBV12-4 and J is TRBJ2-7, with TRBD2 identical over 8 bases. V was pared by 2 bases and J by 4 bases, with 7 bases of the junction left unmatched. There are 15 residues in the CDR3. CDR3 coding DNA: TGTGCCAGCAGTTTACAGCGCGGGAGGCAGTACGAGCAGTACTTC. Residues: CASSLQRGRQYEQYF.

This clonotype was observed a few times. J is TRBJ1-1 and V is TRBV20-1; 8 bases align to TRBD1. Germline V gene data show CDR1 as DFQATT and CDR2 as SNEGSKA (reference sequence). The CDR3 runs 17 residues. V dropped 2 bases and J dropped 1; count of bases not matched to a gene: 12. The CDR3 DNA follows: TGCAGTGCTAGACCGGGGACAGGTGGGGGACGGAACACTGAAGCTTTCTTT. It encodes CSARPGTGGGRNTEAFF.

The rearrangement uses TRBV9 and TRBJ1-2, with D uncertain. This CDR3 has 14 amino acids. The germline V gene has CDR1 SGDLS and CDR2 YYNGEE. Between the trimmed V and J ends, which lost 1 base and 1 base, there was a span of 8 bases. CDR3 protein: CASSVTQINYGYTF. The CDR3 DNA follows: TGTGCCAGCAGCGTAACTCAGATTAACTATGGCTACACCTTC. The complete variable domain, with remaining parts taken from reference TRBV9 and TRBJ1-2, reads DSGVTQTPKHLITATGQRVTLRCSPRSGDLSVYWYQQSLDQGLQFLIQYYNGEERAKGNILERFSAQQFPDLHSELNLSSLELGDSALYFCASSVTQINYGYTFGSGTRLTVV.

The rearrangement links TRBV20-1 to TRBJ1-5; D gene uncertain. The CDR3 runs to 16 residues. CDR1 DFQATT and CDR2 SNEGSKA come from the germline V gene (reference sequence). Deletions cut 3 bases from V and 1 base from J, with 16 bases between. CDR3 sequence: CSASPEQVRSNQPQHF. The DNA for the CDR3 is TGCAGTGCTAGTCCAGAGCAGGTGAGGAGCAATCAGCCCCAGCATTTT.

The rearrangement links TRBV7-2 to TRBJ2-1, with D possibly TRBD2 on 5 matching bases. V was shortened by 5 bases and J by 8 bases, with 13 bases between the two germline ends. CDR1 SGHTA and CDR2 FQGNSA come from the germline V gene. The CDR3 length is 13 residues. The CDR3 spells CASSAGHWDEQFF. For the CDR3, the DNA is TGTGCCAGCAGCGCGGGCCATTGGGATGAGCAGTTCTTC. The full variable domain, rest sourced from reference TRBV7-2 and TRBJ2-1, is GAGVSQSPSNKVTEKGKDVELRCDPISGHTALYWYRQSLGQGLEFLIYFQGNSAPDKSGLPSDRFSAERTGGSVSTLTIQRTQQEDSAVYLCASSAGHWDEQFFGPGTRLTVL.

The chain has TRBV7-2 and TRBJ2-7; no firm D call. Germline V gene lookup returns CDR1 SGHTA and CDR2 FQGNSA. The CDR3 is 12 residues long. Trimming took 2 bases from V and 6 from J, leaving 8 bases between them. The CDR3 bases are TGTGCCAGCAGCTTAATTCCCCCCGAGCAGTACTTC. Its protein product is CASSLIPPEQYF.

This clonotype showed up just a few times. This chain links TRBV19 with TRBJ2-1; possibly TRBD2 for D (6 bases). With 9 bases removed from V and 0 bases from J, the gap between germline ends came to 15 bases. This CDR3 region has 15 residues. Germline CDR1 reads LNHDA; CDR2 reads SQIVND (reference sequence). DNA for the CDR3: TGTGCCAGCGTTAGGGACTCGAGCTCCTACAATGAGCAGTTCTTC. It translates to CASVRDSSSYNEQFF.

This clonotype was recorded many times. CDR3 protein: CASSYLGGPNYGYTF. As DNA, the CDR3 is TGTGCCAGCAGTTACCTGGGGGGCCCCAACTATGGCTACACCTTC. The chain recombines TRBV6-5 with TRBJ1-2; TRBD1 might be the D (6 bases). Looked up from germline, CDR1 is MNHEY and CDR2 is SVGAGI. Trimming removed 2 bases at V and 2 bases at J, with 12 bases between. The CDR3 has 15 residues.

This clonotype was recorded at least ten times. The chain recombines TRBV2 with TRBJ1-2, with 8 nucleotides matching TRBD1. Germline assignment: CDR1 SNHLY and CDR2 FYNNEI. The CDR3 extends over 15 amino acids. V dropped 6 bases and J dropped 6; count of bases not matched to a gene: 12. The CDR3 DNA follows: TGTGCCAGCAGCCAGAACAACCCAGGGGGCGATGGCTACACCTTC. It codes for CASSQNNPGGDGYTF.

This clonotype was seen a handful of times. The chain has TRBV5-1 and TRBJ2-3; D is unclear. V was trimmed by 0 bases and J by 0 bases, leaving 8 bases between them. The germline gives CDR1 SGHRS, CDR2 YFSETQ. The length of the CDR3 is 15 residues. CDR3 region: CASSLEGPSTDTQYF. CDR3 in DNA: TGCGCCAGCAGCTTGGAAGGGCCTAGCACAGATACGCAGTATTTT.

This chain links TRBV15 with TRBJ1-4; D is unclear. V was trimmed by 7 bases and J by 3 bases, leaving 15 bases between them. Germline lookup yields CDR1 LNHNV and CDR2 YYDKDF (reference sequence). The CDR3 sequence is 15 residues long. DNA for the CDR3: TGTGCCACCACCCCGGGGAATTCAGCTAATGAAAAACTGTTTTTT. This encodes CATTPGNSANEKLFF. The full variable domain, rest sourced from reference TRBV15 and TRBJ1-4, is DAMVIQNPRYQVTQFGKPVTLSCSQTLNHNVMYWYQQKSSQAPKLLFHYYDKDFNNEADTPDNFQSRRPNTSFCFLDIRSPGLGDTAMYLCATTPGNSANEKLFFGSGTQLSVL.

CDR3 nucleotides: TGCAGTGGACGATCGGGGGGGTTCCAAGAGACCCAGTACTTC. Amino acids: CSGRSGGFQETQYF. This chain uses TRBV20-1 with TRBJ2-5, with TRBD2 matching over 8 bases. The germline gives CDR1 DFQATT, CDR2 SNEGSKA (reference sequence). J gave up 1 base and V 7 bases, and 8 bases lay outside the gene matches. This CDR3 has 14 residues.

The chain combines TRBV11-2 with TRBJ2-5, with 8 bases lining up with TRBD1. With 2 bases clipped from V and 1 base from J, the junction kept 9 bases outside the gene matches. CDR1 and CDR2 (germline): SGHAT, FQNNGV. The CDR3 covers 17 residues. For the CDR3, the DNA is TGTGCCAGCAGCTTATTAGGGGGACAGGCAATCCAAGAGACCCAGTACTTC. Its protein product is CASSLLGGQAIQETQYF.

This clonotype was counted between two and nine times. The chain joins TRBV20-1 to TRBJ2-3; D perhaps matches TRBD2 (6 bases). The germline V gene encodes CDR1 DFQATT and CDR2 SNEGSKA (reference sequence). This CDR3 has 11 residues. The DNA for the CDR3 is TGCACCGCACGGGGGACAGATACGCAGTATTTT. Amino acids: CTARGTDTQYF.

This clonotype was seen many times. The chain uses TRBV7-2 and TRBJ2-2; the D gene is possibly TRBD2 (5 bases). V lost 7 bases and J lost 3, with 12 bases in between. Germline V CDR1 and CDR2: SGHTA, FQGNSA. CDR3 length: 14 residues. The CDR3 nucleotides are TGTGCCAGCAACCCTACTAGAGACACCGGGGAGCTGTTTTTT. This encodes CASNPTRDTGELFF.

As regards this clonotype: This sequence may be a read error, since a much larger clone differs from it by one base. The V gene is TRBV28, the J gene TRBJ2-7; 10 bases align to TRBD2. This CDR3 spans 14 amino acids. Germline assignment: CDR1 MDHEN and CDR2 SYDVKM. The trim removed 4 bases at V and 2 bases at J, leaving 2 bases unmatched. CDR3 in amino acids: CASSSSGSPYEQYF. The CDR3 DNA follows: TGTGCCAGCAGTTCTAGCGGGAGCCCCTACGAGCAGTACTTC.

This clonotype showed up just a few times. J is TRBJ2-1 and V is TRBV4-2; 9 bases align to TRBD2. This CDR3 region has 18 residues. Trimming took 0 bases from V and 0 from J; bases not matched to a gene: 6. The germline V gene encodes CDR1 LGHNA and CDR2 YNFKEQ. The CDR3 sequence: CASSQEVRGGVSYNEQFF. Here the CDR3 DNA reads TGTGCCAGCAGCCAAGAGGTCCGCGGGGGGGTCTCCTACAATGAGCAGTTCTTC.

This clonotype was found a few times. The chain uses TRBV7-9 and TRBJ2-1; 12 bases fit TRBD2. CDR1 and CDR2 (germline): SEHNR, FQNEAQ (reference sequence). J was trimmed by 6 bases and V by 5 bases; bases with no gene match: 5. The CDR3 spans 15 residues. Here the CDR3 DNA reads TGTGCCAGCAGCCCTCTAGCGGGAGGGCTCAATGAGCAGTTCTTC. Translation gives CASSPLAGGLNEQFF.

This clonotype has ten or more counts. The V gene is TRBV19, the J gene TRBJ1-1; the D gene is possibly TRBD1 (5 bases). V shed 6 bases and J shed 5 bases, with 13 bases lying between them. The CDR3 totals 13 residues. The germline gives CDR1 LNHDA, CDR2 SQIVND (reference sequence). The chain's CDR3 is CASSGPPGTEAFF. The CDR3 DNA reads TGTGCCAGTAGCGGGCCCCCAGGGACTGAAGCTTTCTTT. The complete variable domain, with remaining parts taken from reference TRBV19 and TRBJ1-1, reads DGGITQSPKYLFRKEGQNVTLSCEQNLNHDAMYWYRQDPGQGLRLIYYSQIVNDFQKGDIAEGYSVSREKKESFPLTVTSAQKNPTAFYLCASSGPPGTEAFFGQGTRLTVV.

This clonotype was detected a few times. This sequence joins TRBV7-9 and TRBJ2-2, with 10 positions matching TRBD1. The J segment lost 5 bases and the V segment lost 4 bases, leaving 1 base of the junction unmatched. The V gene's germline CDR1 is SEHNR and CDR2 FQNEAQ (reference sequence). The CDR3 has 14 residues. CDR3 amino acids: CASSWGQGTGELFF. CDR3 coding DNA: TGTGCCAGCAGCTGGGGACAGGGGACCGGGGAGCTGTTTTTT.

The chain recombines TRBV21-1 with TRBJ1-6. TRBV21-1 is labeled a pseudogene. The CDR3 contains 16 residues. Written as DNA, the CDR3 is TGTGCCAGCAGGGACCCTCTCCAGCCTTATAATTCACCCCTCCACTTT. Translation: CASRDPLQPYNSPLHF.